The entry below gives a single T cell receptor beta chain sequence along with its context. The antigen remains undetermined. The sample comes from a study of vaccination effects on CD4 cells after COVID-19. As for the study in general: Samples were collected from a few convalescent patients early and late following vaccination. Study-wide points: Late after vaccination, infection- and vaccine-induced clones showed marked clonal contraction.

TCRdb's table, derived via immunoSEQ multiplex PCR, lists solely in-frame clones and lacks some. The sample holds 14,000 or so clones; around 80% are singletons and the top ten take less than 20%. Antigen-specific CD4+ T cell clonotypes were called by their expansion after viral peptide-pool culture in ViraFEST. The authors isolated CD4+ T cells after about eleven days of culture. The person acquired a PCR-confirmed SARS-CoV-2 infection between March and December 2020. It was two doses of either the BNT162b2 or mRNA-1273 vaccine that participants received. Peptides at roughly 10 ug/ml and IL-2 at about 9.8 IU/ml were added to 1.5 million to 2 million PBMC per well. The V gene lost 8 bases and the J gene lost 0 bases, with 14 bases spanning the gap. Germline V CDR1 and CDR2: MNHNY, SVGAGI (reference sequence). The CDR3 extends over 15 amino acids.

Sample: CD4+ T cells from PBMCs cultured with SARS-CoV-2 spike peptides, taken after COVID-19 vaccination. This chain links TRBV6-6 with TRBJ1-5, with D unresolved. This clonotype was sampled from a human donor who had a prior SARS-CoV-2 infection. The CDR3 nucleotides are TGTGCCAGCTCTTCGGGAGTCGATAGCAATCAGCCCCAGCATTTT. It is translated as CASSSGVDSNQPQHF.